The T cell receptor (beta chain) described here comes from a study of T cell repertoires in cytomegalovirus infection. Looking at the study overall: The study used recently identified HLA-C-restricted and well-studied HLA-B-restricted CMV epitopes. Public TCR beta signatures were indicative of both CMV infection and a matching HLA type. Whole-study results and caveats: HLA-C-restricted CMV clonotypes gave the most frequent clonotype in two of eight donors. The cumulative frequency of public TCR beta families distinguished individuals who carried CMV together with the relevant HLA.

One entry per CDR3 protein results from TCRdb running MiXCR on the reads. The sample shows 200,000 to 250,000 distinct CDR3 sequences, 35% to 40% of them seen only once. Trimming took off 0 bases at V and 1 base at J, with 19 bases between the two ends. Germline CDR1 SEHNR, CDR2 FQNEAQ (reference sequence). The CDR3 runs to 19 residues. Remarks on this clonotype: The antigen remains undetermined.

The clonotype comes from a human donor in good health (CMV status not recorded). Some clones in this sample may be carry-over from other donors' samples. This rearrangement joins TRBV7-9 to TRBJ2-4, with D possibly matching TRBD2 (6 bases). Here the sequenced sample was CD8+ T cells from cultured PBMCs, taken from culture after CMV antigen stimulation. The CDR3 coding sequence is TGTGCCAGCAGCTTAGCCGCGGGATCAAATTCTAGGGCCAAAAACATTCAGTACTTC. Translated, it gives CASSLAAGSNSRAKNIQYF. The complete variable domain, with remaining parts taken from reference TRBV7-9 and TRBJ2-4, reads DTGVSQNPRHKITKRGQNVTFRCDPISEHNRLYWYRQTLGQGPEFLTYFQNEAQLEKSRLLSDRFSAERPKGSFSTLEIQRTEQGDSAMYLCASSLAAGSNSRAKNIQYFGAGTRLSVL.